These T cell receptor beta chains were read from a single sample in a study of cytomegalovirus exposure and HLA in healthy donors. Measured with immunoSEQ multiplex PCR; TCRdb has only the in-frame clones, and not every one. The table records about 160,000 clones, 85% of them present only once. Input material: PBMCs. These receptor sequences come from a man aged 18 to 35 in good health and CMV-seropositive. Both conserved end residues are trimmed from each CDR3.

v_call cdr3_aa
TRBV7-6 ASSLVQGKSGNTIY
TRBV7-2 ASSLYSGTNTEAF
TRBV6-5 ASSYRDGGRGETQY
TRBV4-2 ASSQRTSGGTGSYNEQF
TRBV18 ASSPRGLAGVLSGANVLT
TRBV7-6 ASSFNPGQGALSGANGLT
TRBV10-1 ASSLLGQGSPQFETQH
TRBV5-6 ASSLGGEDTQY
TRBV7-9 SSRQPDTGGTEAF
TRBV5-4 ASSREGTYEQY
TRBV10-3 AISESGRRNSPLH
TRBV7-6 ASSLGNSYNEQF
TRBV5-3 ASSQGTINEQF
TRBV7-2 ASSSIGEQF
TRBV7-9 ASSSDRGINQPQH
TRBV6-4 ASRGEGTEAF
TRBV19 ASSMETSNYGYT
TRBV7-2 ASSLVGSGGTRTQY
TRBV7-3 ASSFLAGGSDTQY
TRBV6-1 ASSEEGRGTGELF
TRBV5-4 ASSLETDSSYNEQF
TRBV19 ASSPLTGQRGQY
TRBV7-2 ASSSRSGVNTGELF
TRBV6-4 ASSFGGMNTEAF
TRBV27 ASRDRGRTGELF
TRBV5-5 ASSLNDIGYGYT